The entry below describes one T cell receptor beta chain. Its antigen is still unknown. The germline CDR1 and CDR2 sequences are LGHDT and YNNKEL (reference sequence). The CDR3 runs 15 residues. V shed 5 bases and J shed 4 bases, with 16 bases lying between them. The sample belongs to a study of CD8 T cells in ankylosing spondylitis. TCRdb independently ran MiXCR on the 5' RACE reads; one entry per CDR3 protein. The sample lists about 340,000 distinct CDR3 sequences, approximately 14% occurring once. Regarding the study as a whole: In ankylosing spondylitis blood, a motif of several highly homologous TCR beta variants appeared characteristic.

This receptor was obtained from a male donor with ankylosing spondylitis or in good health (not recorded which). The sample comprised blood, either unsorted or a sorted T cell fraction (not recorded which). The chain couples TRBV3-1 to TRBJ2-3; D unclear. CDR3 sequence: CASSLFLVPPDTQYF. For the CDR3, the DNA is TGTGCCAGCAGCTTATTCCTGGTCCCCCCAGATACGCAGTATTTT.